These T cell receptor beta chains were read from a single sample in a study of T cells in Graves' hyperthyroidism and ophthalmopathy. MiXCR, run by TCRdb on the multiplex PCR reads, gives a single entry per CDR3 protein. The sample holds about 400,000 distinct CDR3 sequences, over 11% seen once. Sequencing was performed on blood. The receptors here all came from a man aged 50-59 years with Graves' ophthalmopathy. Both conserved end residues are part of each CDR3. The D gene is left open where the match is weak. The listing skips clone size in some rows; elsewhere it reads once, few, many or a size class.

d_call: TRBD1
v_call: TRBV27
j_call: TRBJ2-5
clone_size: few
cdr3_aa: CASSFLQGARETQYF
cdr3_nt: TGTGCCAGCAGTTTTTTACAGGGGGCGCGGGAGACCCAGTACTTC

d_call: TRBD1
v_call: TRBV29-1
j_call: TRBJ2-7
clone_size: many
cdr3_aa: CSASSDRGTYEQYF
cdr3_nt: TGCAGCGCAAGTTCGGACAGGGGCACCTACGAGCAGTACTTC

d_call: NA
v_call: TRBV2
j_call: TRBJ1-1
clone_size: many
cdr3_aa: CASSTFGRGTEAFF
cdr3_nt: TGTGCCAGCAGTACCTTCGGAAGAGGCACTGAAGCTTTCTTT

d_call: TRBD1
v_call: TRBV12-3/TRBV12-4
j_call: TRBJ2-2
clone_size: NA
cdr3_aa: CASSSRTGGTGELFF
cdr3_nt: TGTGCCAGCAGTTCCCGGACAGGGGGCACCGGGGAGCTGTTTTTT

d_call: NA
v_call: TRBV28
j_call: TRBJ2-1
clone_size: few
cdr3_aa: CASSPTQGGTNEQFF
cdr3_nt: TGTGCCAGCAGTCCTACCCAGGGAGGGACAAATGAGCAGTTCTTC

d_call: TRBD2
v_call: TRBV4-2
j_call: TRBJ2-1
clone_size: NA
cdr3_aa: CASSQDGGLAGGGQFF
cdr3_nt: TGTGCCAGCAGCCAAGACGGGGGGCTAGCGGGAGGGGGGCAGTTCTTC

d_call: NA
v_call: TRBV19
j_call: TRBJ1-2
clone_size: NA
cdr3_aa: CASNPNGVYGYTF
cdr3_nt: TGTGCCAGTAACCCAAATGGGGTCTATGGCTACACCTTC

d_call: NA
v_call: TRBV13
j_call: TRBJ2-2
clone_size: many
cdr3_aa: CASSLFRRFTGELFF
cdr3_nt: TGTGCCAGCAGCTTATTCAGGCGGTTCACCGGGGAGCTGTTTTTT

d_call: TRBD2
v_call: TRBV15
j_call: TRBJ2-7
clone_size: NA
cdr3_aa: CATSGTSGSNEQYF
cdr3_nt: TGTGCCACCAGCGGGACTAGCGGGAGTAACGAGCAGTACTTC

d_call: TRBD1
v_call: TRBV12-3/TRBV12-4
j_call: TRBJ1-3
clone_size: many
cdr3_aa: CASSSILAQGNTIYF
cdr3_nt: TGTGCCAGCAGTTCGATACTGGCACAGGGGAACACCATATATTTT

d_call: NA
v_call: TRBV10-3
j_call: TRBJ2-7
clone_size: NA
cdr3_aa: CAISSTGSNEQYF
cdr3_nt: TGTGCCATCAGTTCTACAGGGTCGAACGAGCAGTACTTC

d_call: TRBD1
v_call: TRBV3-1
j_call: TRBJ2-6
clone_size: few
cdr3_aa: CASSQGYRGRGANVLTF
cdr3_nt: TGTGCCAGCAGCCAAGGGTACAGGGGTAGGGGGGCCAACGTCCTGACTTTC

d_call: NA
v_call: TRBV19
j_call: TRBJ2-7
clone_size: NA
cdr3_aa: CASSIARAYEQYF
cdr3_nt: TGTGCCAGTAGTATAGCCCGGGCCTACGAGCAGTACTTC

d_call: NA
v_call: TRBV11-3
j_call: TRBJ1-4
clone_size: few
cdr3_aa: CASSLGAEKLFF
cdr3_nt: TGTGCCAGCAGCTTAGGAGCGGAAAAACTGTTTTTT

d_call: NA
v_call: TRBV20-1
j_call: TRBJ1-1
clone_size: few
cdr3_aa: CSGSWGDRAFF
cdr3_nt: TGCAGTGGGTCTTGGGGGGATAGAGCTTTCTTT

d_call: NA
v_call: TRBV4-1
j_call: TRBJ1-1
clone_size: few
cdr3_aa: CASSHPHADGTRREPAFF
cdr3_nt: TGCGCCAGCAGCCATCCTCATGCTGATGGGACTCGCCGAGAGCCGGCTTTCTTT

d_call: TRBD2
v_call: TRBV30
j_call: TRBJ2-2
clone_size: many
cdr3_aa: CAWSVTRTSGNTGELFF
cdr3_nt: TGTGCCTGGAGTGTTACTCGGACTAGCGGGAACACCGGGGAGCTGTTTTTT

d_call: NA
v_call: TRBV28
j_call: TRBJ2-5
clone_size: few
cdr3_aa: CASSLIGSGETQYF
cdr3_nt: TGTGCCAGCAGTTTAATCGGAAGCGGGGAGACCCAGTACTTC

d_call: TRBD2
v_call: TRBV7-9
j_call: TRBJ2-3
clone_size: many
cdr3_aa: CASSRTSLDTQYF
cdr3_nt: TGTGCCAGCAGCCGGACTAGCTTAGATACGCAGTATTTT

d_call: TRBD2
v_call: TRBV29-1
j_call: TRBJ2-1
clone_size: NA
cdr3_aa: CSGSAGGRNEQFF
cdr3_nt: TGCAGCGGATCGGCGGGAGGGCGGAATGAGCAGTTCTTC

d_call: TRBD1
v_call: TRBV6-2/TRBV6-3
j_call: TRBJ2-4
clone_size: NA
cdr3_aa: CASSCSTGGSRGAKNIQYF
cdr3_nt: TGTGCCAGCAGTTGTTCGACAGGGGGAAGTAGAGGAGCCAAAAACATTCAGTACTTC

d_call: NA
v_call: TRBV6-5
j_call: TRBJ2-7
clone_size: few
cdr3_aa: CASSYSPGVTPYEQYF
cdr3_nt: TGTGCCAGCAGTTACTCGCCGGGGGTTACACCCTACGAGCAGTACTTC

d_call: TRBD2
v_call: TRBV5-1
j_call: TRBJ2-2
clone_size: NA
cdr3_aa: CASKIAGGTGELFF
cdr3_nt: TGCGCCAGCAAGATAGCGGGAGGCACCGGGGAGCTGTTTTTT

d_call: NA
v_call: TRBV28
j_call: TRBJ2-2
clone_size: many
cdr3_aa: CASSLPSPNTGELFF
cdr3_nt: TGTGCCAGCAGTTTACCCAGCCCGAACACCGGGGAGCTGTTTTTT

d_call: TRBD2
v_call: TRBV5-1
j_call: TRBJ2-7
clone_size: few
cdr3_aa: CASSAFGRASYEQYF
cdr3_nt: TGCGCCAGCAGCGCCTTCGGGAGGGCCTCTTACGAGCAGTACTTC

d_call: NA
v_call: TRBV20-1
j_call: TRBJ2-2
clone_size: NA
cdr3_aa: CSASMADTGELFF
cdr3_nt: TGCAGTGCTAGCATGGCGGACACCGGGGAGCTGTTTTTT

d_call: NA
v_call: TRBV20-1
j_call: TRBJ2-3
clone_size: many
cdr3_aa: CSARDRVSGNTQYF
cdr3_nt: TGCAGTGCTAGAGATCGGGTTAGCGGAAATACGCAGTATTTT

d_call: NA
v_call: TRBV20-1
j_call: TRBJ2-3
clone_size: many
cdr3_aa: CSATMPAGAGDTQYF
cdr3_nt: TGCAGTGCCACAATGCCAGCAGGGGCGGGAGATACGCAGTATTTT

d_call: TRBD2
v_call: TRBV6-1
j_call: TRBJ2-5
clone_size: many
cdr3_aa: CASRVSSGGETQYF
cdr3_nt: TGTGCCAGCAGAGTATCATCGGGGGGAGAGACCCAGTACTTC

d_call: NA
v_call: TRBV6-1
j_call: TRBJ1-5
clone_size: NA
cdr3_aa: CASSDGTALNQPQHF
cdr3_nt: TGTGCCAGCAGTGACGGGACGGCTCTCAATCAGCCCCAGCATTTT

d_call: TRBD1
v_call: TRBV19
j_call: TRBJ2-1
clone_size: few
cdr3_aa: CASTDGTGEYNEQFF
cdr3_nt: TGTGCCAGTACCGACGGGACAGGGGAATACAATGAGCAGTTCTTC

d_call: NA
v_call: TRBV24-1
j_call: TRBJ2-1
clone_size: NA
cdr3_aa: CATSETTGEDRRAGQFF
cdr3_nt: TGTGCCACCAGTGAAACTACGGGGGAGGATAGAAGGGCTGGGCAGTTCTTC

d_call: NA
v_call: TRBV6-4
j_call: TRBJ2-2
clone_size: few
cdr3_aa: CASSVRAGITGELFF
cdr3_nt: TGTGCCAGCTCAGTCCGGGCAGGAATCACCGGGGAGCTGTTTTTT

d_call: NA
v_call: TRBV2
j_call: TRBJ2-2
clone_size: many
cdr3_aa: CASREIGGYGELFF
cdr3_nt: TGTGCCAGCCGGGAAATAGGAGGGTACGGGGAGCTGTTTTTT

d_call: TRBD1
v_call: TRBV5-5
j_call: TRBJ2-5
clone_size: many
cdr3_aa: CASCRQGTGVQETQYF
cdr3_nt: TGTGCCAGCTGTAGACAGGGGACTGGGGTCCAAGAGACCCAGTACTTC

d_call: TRBD1
v_call: TRBV20-1
j_call: TRBJ2-1
clone_size: NA
cdr3_aa: CSARTGGAYNEQFF
cdr3_nt: TGCAGTGCCAGGACAGGGGGCGCGTACAATGAGCAGTTCTTC

d_call: TRBD1
v_call: TRBV28
j_call: TRBJ2-7
clone_size: many
cdr3_aa: CATNGRDRGIYEQYF
cdr3_nt: TGTGCCACCAATGGGAGGGACAGGGGTATTTACGAGCAGTACTTC

d_call: NA
v_call: TRBV3-1
j_call: TRBJ2-1
clone_size: many
cdr3_aa: CASSQGLPYNEQFF
cdr3_nt: TGTGCCAGCAGCCAAGGACTACCCTACAATGAGCAGTTCTTC